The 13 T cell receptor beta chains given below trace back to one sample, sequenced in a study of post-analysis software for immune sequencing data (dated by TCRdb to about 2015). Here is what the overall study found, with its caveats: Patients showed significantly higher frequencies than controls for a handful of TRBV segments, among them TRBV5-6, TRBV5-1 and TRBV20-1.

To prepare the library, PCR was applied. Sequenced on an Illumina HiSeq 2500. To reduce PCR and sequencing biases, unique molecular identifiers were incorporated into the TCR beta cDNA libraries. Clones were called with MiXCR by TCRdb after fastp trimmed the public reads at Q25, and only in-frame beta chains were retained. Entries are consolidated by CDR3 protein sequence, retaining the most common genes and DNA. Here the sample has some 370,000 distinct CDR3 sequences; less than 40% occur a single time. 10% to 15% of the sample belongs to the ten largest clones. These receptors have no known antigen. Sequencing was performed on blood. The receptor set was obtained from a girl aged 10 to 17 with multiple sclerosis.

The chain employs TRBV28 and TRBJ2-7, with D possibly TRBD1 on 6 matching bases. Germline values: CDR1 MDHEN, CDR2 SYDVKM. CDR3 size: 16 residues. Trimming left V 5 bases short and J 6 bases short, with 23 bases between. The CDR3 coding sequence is TGTGCCAGCAGTCTTTCCTGCGACAGGTTATACTGCGAGCAGTACTTC. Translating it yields CASSLSCDRLYCEQYF.

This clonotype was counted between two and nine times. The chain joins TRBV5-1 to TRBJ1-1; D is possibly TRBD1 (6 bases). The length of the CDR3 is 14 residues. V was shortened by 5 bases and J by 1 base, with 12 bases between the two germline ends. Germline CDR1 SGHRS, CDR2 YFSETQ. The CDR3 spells CASRPQGQNTEAFF. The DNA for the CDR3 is TGCGCCAGCAGGCCACAGGGACAGAACACTGAAGCTTTCTTT. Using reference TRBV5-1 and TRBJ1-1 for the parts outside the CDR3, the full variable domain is KAGVTQTPRYLIKTRGQQVTLSCSPISGHRSVSWYQQTPGQGLQFLFEYFSETQRNKGNFPGRFSGRQFSNSRSEMNVSTLELGDSALYLCASRPQGQNTEAFFGQGTRLTVV.

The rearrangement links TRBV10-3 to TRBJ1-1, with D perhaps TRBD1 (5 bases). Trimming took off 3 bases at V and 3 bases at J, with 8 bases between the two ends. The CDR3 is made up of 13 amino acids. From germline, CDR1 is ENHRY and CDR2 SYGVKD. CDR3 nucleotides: TGTGCCATCAGTGATGGGGCGGACACTGAAGCTTTCTTT. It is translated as CAISDGADTEAFF.

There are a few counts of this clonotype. The CDR3 bases are TGTGCCAGCAGCGTCCCTGTCCCGGGAGATACGCAGTATTTT. It yields the protein CASSVPVPGDTQYF. The chain couples TRBV9 to TRBJ2-3; D remains unclear. The CDR3 covers 14 residues. Germline lookup yields CDR1 SGDLS and CDR2 YYNGEE. Trimming cost V 2 bases and J 5 bases, with 12 bases left between them.

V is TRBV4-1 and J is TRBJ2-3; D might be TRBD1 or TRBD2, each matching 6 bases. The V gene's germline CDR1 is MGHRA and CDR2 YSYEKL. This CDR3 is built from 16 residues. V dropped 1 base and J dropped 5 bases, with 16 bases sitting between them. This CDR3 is CASSQGVRGGGDTQYF. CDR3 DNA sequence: TGCGCCAGCAGCCAAGGTGTCAGGGGAGGCGGAGATACGCAGTATTTT.

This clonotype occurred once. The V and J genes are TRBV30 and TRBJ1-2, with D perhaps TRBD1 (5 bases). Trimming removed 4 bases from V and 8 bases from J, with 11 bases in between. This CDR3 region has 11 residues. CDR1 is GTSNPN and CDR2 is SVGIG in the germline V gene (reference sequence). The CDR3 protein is CAWKQGEGYTF. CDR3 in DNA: TGTGCCTGGAAGCAAGGGGAGGGCTACACCTTC. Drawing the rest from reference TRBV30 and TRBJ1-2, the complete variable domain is SQTIHQWPATLVQPVGSPLSLECTVEGTSNPNLYWYRQAAGRGLQLLFYSVGIGQISSEVPQNLSASRPQDRQFILSSKKLLLSDSGFYLCAWKQGEGYTFGSGTRLTVV.

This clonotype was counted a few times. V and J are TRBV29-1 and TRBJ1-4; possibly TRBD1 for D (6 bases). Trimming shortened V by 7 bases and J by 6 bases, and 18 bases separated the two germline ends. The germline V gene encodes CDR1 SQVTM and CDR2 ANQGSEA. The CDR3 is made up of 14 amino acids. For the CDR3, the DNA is TGCAGCGGTGGCGAGGGGGGCGGATATGAAAAACTGTTTTTT. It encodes CSGGEGGGYEKLFF. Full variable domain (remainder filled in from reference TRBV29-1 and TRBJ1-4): SAVISQKPSRDICQRGTSLTIQCQVDSQVTMMFWYRQQPGQSLTLIATANQGSEATYESGFVIDKFPISRPNLTFSTLTVSNMSPEDSSIYLCSGGEGGGYEKLFFGSGTQLSVL.

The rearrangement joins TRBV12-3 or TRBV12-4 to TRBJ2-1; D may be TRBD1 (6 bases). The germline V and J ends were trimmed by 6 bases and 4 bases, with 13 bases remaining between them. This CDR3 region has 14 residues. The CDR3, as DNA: TGTGCCAGCAGGGGGGACACCAAATACAATGAGCAGTTCTTC. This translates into CASRGDTKYNEQFF.

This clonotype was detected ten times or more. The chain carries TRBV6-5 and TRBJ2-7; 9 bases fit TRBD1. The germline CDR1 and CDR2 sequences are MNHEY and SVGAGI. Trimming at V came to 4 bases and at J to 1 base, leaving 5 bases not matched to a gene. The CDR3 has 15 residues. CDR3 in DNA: TGTGCCAGCAGTTCAGGACAGGGGAGGTCCTACGAGCAGTACTTC. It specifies CASSSGQGRSYEQYF.

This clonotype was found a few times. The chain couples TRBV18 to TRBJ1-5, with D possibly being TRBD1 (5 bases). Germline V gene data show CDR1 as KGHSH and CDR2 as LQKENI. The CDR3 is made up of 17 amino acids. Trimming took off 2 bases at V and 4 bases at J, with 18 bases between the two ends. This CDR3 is CASSPKRQGHVNQPQHF. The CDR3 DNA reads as TGTGCCAGCTCACCAAAAAGGCAGGGTCACGTTAATCAGCCCCAGCATTTT.

In DNA form, the CDR3 reads TGTGCCAGCAGTCCAGGGATCCGACAGCCCCAGCATTTT. This translates into CASSPGIRQPQHF. This rearrangement joins TRBV6-2 or TRBV6-3 to TRBJ1-5, with D possibly being TRBD1 (5 bases). Trimming left V 5 bases short and J 7 bases short, with 12 bases between. The CDR3 covers 13 residues. Germline V gene data show CDR1 as MNHEY and CDR2 as SVGEGT.

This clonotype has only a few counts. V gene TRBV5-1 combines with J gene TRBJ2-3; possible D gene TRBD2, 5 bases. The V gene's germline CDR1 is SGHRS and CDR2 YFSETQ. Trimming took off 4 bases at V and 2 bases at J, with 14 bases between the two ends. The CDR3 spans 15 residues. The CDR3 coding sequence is TGCGCCAGCAGCGGAGACGGGGTTTCCACAGATACGCAGTATTTT. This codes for CASSGDGVSTDTQYF.

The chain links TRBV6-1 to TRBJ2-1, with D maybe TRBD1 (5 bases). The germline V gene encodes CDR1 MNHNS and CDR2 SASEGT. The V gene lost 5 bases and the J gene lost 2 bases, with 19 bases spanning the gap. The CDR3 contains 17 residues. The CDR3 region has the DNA TGTGCCAGCAGTCCCCTGAACAGGCTGCCCACCTACAATGAGCAGTTCTTC. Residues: CASSPLNRLPTYNEQFF.